This TCR beta chain was identified during a study of beta chain features in type 1 diabetes. About this clone: Its antigen remains unknown.

The CDR3 consists of 15 residues. CDR1 MDHEN and CDR2 SYDVKM come from the germline V gene. The trim removed 5 bases at V and 4 bases at J, leaving 9 bases unmatched. The study, taken as a whole, reports: Shorter TCRB CDR3s, moderately but significantly so, marked every one of the four CD4+ subsets in Type 1 diabetes patients. Whatever favoring of shorter templates PCR might show would apply equally to patients and controls. Still unanswered here is whether HLA type influences TCRB rearrangement. Type 1 diabetes patients showed fewer insertions and more deletions at VDJ junctions.

The sequenced template was cDNA made from the entire isolated RNA. There were about 3.5 million reads on average in the naive, central memory and regulatory T cell samples. Profiling relied on immunoSEQ multiplex PCR, and the TCRdb table lists in-frame clones only, not all of them. This table holds 200,000 to 300,000 clones, around 9.9% found once. This clonotype originated in a man younger than 45 with type 1 diabetes. The chain joins TRBV28 to TRBJ2-5; 8 bases are shared with TRBD2. The sample comprised naive CD4+ T cells from blood. The CDR3 spells CASSPPGLGRETQYF. The CDR3, as DNA: TGTGCCAGCAGTCCTCCGGGACTAGGGCGAGAGACCCAGTACTTC.